Below, one TCR beta chain is given with its context. This sample stems from a study of radiotherapy plus CTLA-4 blockade in lung cancer. Sequencing used immunoSEQ multiplex PCR; TCRdb keeps in-frame clones, though not all of them. The table includes over 80,000 clones, around 87% detected once. The origin of this receptor is a human donor with non-small cell lung cancer that progressed on radiotherapy plus ipilimumab. The sample consisted of peripheral blood, taken from a patient treated with radiotherapy plus ipilimumab.

The CDR3 region has the DNA TGTGCCAGCAGTCCCGGAGGGTATAGCAATCAGCCCCAGCATTTT. This sequence encodes CASSPGGYSNQPQHF. This sequence joins TRBV6-5 and TRBJ1-5; D is uncertain. This CDR3 is built from 15 residues. V lost 5 bases to trimming and J lost 0 bases, with 11 bases between them. CDR1 and CDR2 from the germline V gene are MNHEY and SVGAGI.